This entry lists 31 T cell receptor beta chains sequenced from one sample in a study of blood T cell repertoires in COVID-19. Using immunoSEQ multiplex PCR, the repertoire was profiled, and TCRdb retains in-frame clones only, with some absent. The data contain under 150,000 clones, 60% to 85% of them singletons. Input material: peripheral blood. All receptors come from a middle-aged man with active or convalescent COVID-19.

This sequence joins TRBV7-8 and TRBJ2-1, with TRBD2 matching over 7 bases. V gave up 5 bases and J gave up 8 bases; unmatched junction bases: 12. Germline V gives CDR1 SGHVS, CDR2 FQNEAQ. This CDR3 has 15 residues. CDR3 sequence reads: CASSLRRERKDEQFF. CDR3 sequence (DNA): TGTGCCAGCAGCCTACGGCGGGAGAGAAAGGATGAGCAGTTCTTC.

In this sample, this clone turned up once. V is TRBV30 and J is TRBJ2-1; D gene unclear. CDR1 is GTSNPN, CDR2 SVGIG, per germline (reference sequence). The CDR3 sequence is 12 residues long. V lost 2 bases to trimming and J lost 6 bases, with 8 bases between them. In DNA form, the CDR3 reads TGTGCCTGGAGTCCCTCCGGCAATGAGCAGTTCTTC. Translated, it gives CAWSPSGNEQFF.

This chain links TRBV11-2 with TRBJ2-3, with D possibly being TRBD1 (6 bases). CDR1 and CDR2 from the germline V gene are SGHAT and FQNNGV. V dropped 3 bases and J dropped 1 base, with 11 bases sitting between them. The CDR3 contains 15 residues. CDR3 sequence (DNA): TGTGCCAGCAGCTTTTCTGGACAGCGCACAGATACGCAGTATTTT. This sequence encodes CASSFSGQRTDTQYF.

The chain has TRBV7-9 and TRBJ2-2, with 7 nucleotides matching TRBD1. The CDR3 contains 16 residues. CDR1 SEHNR and CDR2 FQNEAQ come from the germline V gene (reference sequence). V shed 5 bases, J shed 11 bases, and the junction held 17 bases outside the gene matches. CDR3 sequence: CASSKDRAQGTRELFF. CDR3 DNA sequence: TGTGCCAGCAGCAAAGACAGGGCCCAAGGAACACGCGAGCTGTTTTTT.

J is TRBJ1-5 and V is TRBV6-5, with a weak D call TRBD1 (5 bases). V dropped 5 bases and J dropped 4 bases, with 9 bases sitting between them. From germline, CDR1 is MNHEY and CDR2 SVGAGI. The CDR3 runs 13 residues. In DNA form, the CDR3 reads TGTGCCAGCAGTCGGACACTTAATCAGCCCCAGCATTTT. Amino acid sequence: CASSRTLNQPQHF.

The V call is TRBV7-3, the J call TRBJ2-1; D gene ambiguous. This CDR3 is built from 13 residues. The germline gives CDR1 SGHTA, CDR2 FQGTGA. Trimming removed 2 bases from V and 5 bases from J, with 7 bases in between. The CDR3 DNA is TGTGCCAGCAGCTTAGGCCAGAACAATGAGCAGTTCTTC. It codes for CASSLGQNNEQFF.

This chain uses TRBV5-1 with TRBJ2-1; 7 bases are a match to TRBD2. Germline V gene data show CDR1 as SGHRS and CDR2 as YFSETQ. This CDR3 has 14 residues. After removal of 0 bases from V and 7 bases from J, the junction contained 4 bases not matched to a gene. CDR3 loop: CASSLVAGLNEQFF. The CDR3 DNA follows: TGCGCCAGCAGCTTGGTAGCGGGCCTTAATGAGCAGTTCTTC.

J is TRBJ2-7 and V is TRBV27; the match to TRBD2 covers 11 bases. The CDR3 is 15 residues long. From germline, CDR1 is MNHEY and CDR2 SMNVEV (reference sequence). J gave up 7 bases and V 3 bases, and 8 bases lay outside the gene matches. The CDR3 nucleotides read TGTGCCAGCAGTTTTTCACTAGCGGGAGCTAGGGAGCAGTACTTC. Amino acids: CASSFSLAGAREQYF.

The CDR3 is CASAGVATNEKLFF. CDR3 coding DNA: TGTGCCAGCGCGGGGGTTGCAACTAATGAAAAACTGTTTTTT. The J gene is TRBJ1-4, the V gene TRBV9, with D maybe TRBD1 (5 bases). CDR3 size: 14 residues. CDR1 is SGDLS, CDR2 YYNGEE, per germline. Trimming left V 7 bases short and J 0 bases short, with 10 bases between.

This rearrangement joins TRBV5-5 to TRBJ1-1; 7 bases match TRBD1. Trimming cost V 1 base and J 4 bases; bases outside gene matches: 4. The CDR3 runs to 14 residues. Germline V gene data show CDR1 as SGHKS and CDR2 as YYEKEE (reference sequence). The CDR3 DNA reads TGTGCCAGCAGCTTGAGGGGGCGATCCACTGAAGCTTTCTTT. It is translated as CASSLRGRSTEAFF.

This chain uses TRBV6-5 with TRBJ2-7; 7 bases map to TRBD2. Germline V gene sequence: CDR1 MNHEY, CDR2 SVGAGI. V was clipped by 5 bases and J by 3 bases; unmatched bases: 10. This CDR3 is built from 15 residues. CDR3 bases: TGTGCCAGCAGTCGGGAGGAGAATACAGGCTACGAGCAGTACTTC. This encodes CASSREENTGYEQYF.

V usage is TRBV12-2 and J usage is TRBJ2-7; TRBD2 reflects the table's D call only, with no check against the DNA. TRBV12-2 is reported as a pseudogene. The CDR3 spans 15 residues. As DNA, the CDR3 is TGTGCAAGTCGCCTCGGAGGAGGGTGGAACTACGAGCAGTACTTC. Protein product: CASRLGGGWNYEQYF.

In regard to this clone: Different DNA sequences within this sample yield the same CDR3. The V call is TRBV5-1, the J call TRBJ1-5; TRBD1 agrees at 8 bases. Germline V lookup: CDR1 SGHRS, CDR2 YFSETQ. This CDR3 contains 15 residues. After removal of 0 bases from V and 6 bases from J, the junction contained 5 bases not matched to a gene. The CDR3 here is CASSLDRGSGQPQHF. CDR3 in DNA: TGCGCCAGCAGCTTGGACAGGGGGTCCGGTCAGCCCCAGCATTTT.

Only one count was recorded for this clone. Here the CDR3 reads CASSERREGLSGNEQFF. CDR3 nucleotides: TGTGCCAGCAGTGAAAGGCGGGAGGGCCTCTCCGGCAATGAGCAGTTCTTC. The chain uses TRBV6-1 and TRBJ2-1, with 9 bases that match TRBD2. The CDR3 loop spans 17 amino acids. V lost 2 bases to trimming and J lost 6 bases; unmatched junction nucleotides: 11. Germline lookup yields CDR1 MNHNS and CDR2 SASEGT.

The chain combines TRBV12-5 with TRBJ2-5; TRBD1 might be the D (5 bases). Germline CDR1 reads LGHNT; CDR2 reads FRNRAP. The CDR3 consists of 14 residues. V was clipped by 3 bases and J by 0 bases, with 8 bases between them. The CDR3 region is CASGLWGHQETQYF. CDR3 in DNA: TGTGCTAGTGGTTTATGGGGCCACCAAGAGACCCAGTACTTC.

The chain has TRBV9 and TRBJ1-6, with D uncertain. Trimming cost V 2 bases and J 10 bases, with 13 bases left between them. The germline V gene has CDR1 SGDLS and CDR2 YYNGEE. This CDR3 has 14 residues. CDR3 nucleotides: TGTGCCAGCAGCGTCGGTAGTGAGGAATCACCCCTCCACTTT. Its translation is CASSVGSEESPLHF.

This chain connects TRBV5-6 to TRBJ2-2, with a possible D match to TRBD2 (5 bases). There are 15 residues in the CDR3. V was clipped by 3 bases and J by 6 bases, with 15 bases between them. Germline CDR1 reads SGHDT; CDR2 reads YYEEEE. The CDR3 region has the DNA TGTGCCAGCAGCTCCGCGTGGACTCTTCCCGGGGAGCTGTTTTTT. Residues: CASSSAWTLPGELFF.

The chain uses TRBV29-1 and TRBJ2-5; 9 positions match TRBD1. The CDR3 totals 13 residues. The J segment lost 4 bases and the V segment lost 8 bases, leaving 8 bases of the junction unmatched. Germline CDR1 reads SQVTM; CDR2 reads ANQGSEA. As DNA, the CDR3 is TGCAGCTTCTCGACAGGGGGAGGAGAGACCCAGTACTTC. Amino acid sequence: CSFSTGGGETQYF.

This sequence joins TRBV15 and TRBJ2-7; 10 bases fit TRBD1. Losses at the gene ends were 1 base for V and 6 bases for J; bases not matched to a gene: 9. Germline V CDR1 and CDR2: LNHNV, YYDKDF (reference sequence). The CDR3 covers 16 residues. CDR3 residues: CATSRVSGTGVSEQYF. As DNA, the CDR3 is TGTGCCACCAGCAGAGTGTCTGGGACAGGGGTAAGCGAGCAGTACTTC.

The genes are TRBV27 and TRBJ2-7; possible D gene TRBD1, 6 bases. CDR1 and CDR2 (germline): MNHEY, SMNVEV (reference sequence). This CDR3 has 12 residues. V was pared by 3 bases and J by 6 bases, with 9 bases between. In nucleotides, the CDR3 is TGTGCCAGCAGTTTCCCGGACAGCGAGCAGTACTTC. It encodes CASSFPDSEQYF.

This chain connects TRBV5-6 to TRBJ1-1; 9 bases match TRBD1. Germline trimming cut 0 bases from V and 4 bases from J; bases unmatched to any gene: 4. This CDR3 region has 15 residues. The germline gives CDR1 SGHDT, CDR2 YYEEEE. The CDR3 loop is CASSLVGGQGTEAFF. CDR3 sequence (DNA): TGTGCCAGCAGCTTGGTAGGGGGACAGGGCACTGAAGCTTTCTTT.

V usage is TRBV6-6 and J usage is TRBJ2-2, with 9 bases matching TRBD1. This CDR3 has 15 amino acids. V lost 5 bases to trimming and J lost 0 bases; unmatched junction nucleotides: 1. The V gene's germline CDR1 is MNHNY and CDR2 SVGAGI (reference sequence). DNA for the CDR3: TGTGCCAGCAGTACAGGGGGCGCGAACACCGGGGAGCTGTTTTTT. Translated, it gives CASSTGGANTGELFF.

The chain joins TRBV2 to TRBJ1-6; D uncertain. Germline-derived CDR1 and CDR2 are SNHLY and FYNNEI. The CDR3 has 13 amino acids. The V end lost 5 bases, the J end lost 7 bases, and 9 bases lay between the germline ends. CDR3 in amino acids: CASSPGFNSPLHF. CDR3 sequence (DNA): TGTGCCAGCAGTCCCGGGTTCAATTCACCCCTCCACTTT.

The chain links TRBV2 to TRBJ2-2, with a possible D match to TRBD2 (5 bases). The CDR3 loop spans 15 amino acids. Trimming cost V 3 bases and J 0 bases, with 8 bases left between them. Germline-derived CDR1 and CDR2 are SNHLY and FYNNEI. CDR3 sequence reads: CASSDAGANTGELFF. In DNA, the CDR3 is TGTGCCAGCAGTGACGCCGGGGCGAACACCGGGGAGCTGTTTTTT.

This CDR3 is CASSEQGLRETQYF. Here the CDR3 DNA reads TGTGCCAGCAGTGAACAGGGACTTCGGGAGACCCAGTACTTC. The chain joins TRBV2 to TRBJ2-5, with D possibly being TRBD2 (6 bases). Germline V gives CDR1 SNHLY, CDR2 FYNNEI. Trimming removed 2 bases at V and 5 bases at J, with 12 bases between. CDR3 length: 14 residues.

V gene TRBV2 combines with J gene TRBJ2-2; 8 nucleotides line up with TRBD1. The V and J ends lost 6 bases and 1 base, in that order; junction bases with no gene match: 1. Germline-derived CDR1 and CDR2 are SNHLY and FYNNEI. This CDR3 contains 14 residues. The CDR3 region is CASRGTGNTGELFF. The CDR3 DNA reads as TGTGCCAGCAGGGGGACAGGGAACACCGGGGAGCTGTTTTTT.

The chain links TRBV27 to TRBJ1-2; D gene ambiguous. This CDR3 has 14 amino acids. With 5 bases removed from V and 3 bases from J, the gap between germline ends came to 13 bases. Germline CDR1 and CDR2: MNHEY and SMNVEV (reference sequence). CDR3 coding DNA: TGTGCCAGCAGTGATACGAAGCGGGACTATGGCTACACCTTC. Translating it yields CASSDTKRDYGYTF.

V gene TRBV18 combines with J gene TRBJ2-5, with a tentative D call TRBD1 (6 bases). The CDR3 is 14 residues long. Per germline, CDR1 KGHSH and CDR2 LQKENI. V was pared by 3 bases and J by 5 bases, with 13 bases between. In DNA form, the CDR3 reads TGTGCCAGCTCACCTCACAGGGAGTCGGAGACCCAGTACTTC. Translated: CASSPHRESETQYF.

The chain uses TRBV7-2 and TRBJ1-2, with D possibly matching TRBD1 (6 bases). The CDR3 contains 14 residues. The germline V gene has CDR1 SGHTA and CDR2 FQGNSA. The ends were cut back, 8 bases at V and 8 bases at J, with 21 bases in the middle. The CDR3: CASGHPGGDRGYTF. CDR3 nucleotides: TGTGCCAGCGGCCACCCTGGGGGCGATCGGGGCTACACCTTC.

This rearrangement joins TRBV6-5 to TRBJ1-5; 7 nucleotides align to TRBD1. The V segment lost 5 bases and the J segment 3 bases; nucleotides outside the gene matches: 7. Germline V gene data show CDR1 as MNHEY and CDR2 as SVGAGI. The CDR3 is made up of 15 amino acids. DNA for the CDR3: TGTGCCAGCAGTCGACAGGGAAGCACCAATCAGCCCCAGCATTTT. It yields the protein CASSRQGSTNQPQHF.

As DNA, the CDR3 is TGTGCCATCAAGATAGCGGGAGGGGGATACGAGCAGTACTTC. This sequence encodes CAIKIAGGGYEQYF. The genes are TRBV10-3 and TRBJ2-7, with TRBD2 matching over 11 bases. The CDR3 has 14 residues. The V and J ends lost 7 bases and 4 bases, in that order; junction bases with no gene match: 6. Per the germline V gene, CDR1 is ENHRY and CDR2 is SYGVKD.